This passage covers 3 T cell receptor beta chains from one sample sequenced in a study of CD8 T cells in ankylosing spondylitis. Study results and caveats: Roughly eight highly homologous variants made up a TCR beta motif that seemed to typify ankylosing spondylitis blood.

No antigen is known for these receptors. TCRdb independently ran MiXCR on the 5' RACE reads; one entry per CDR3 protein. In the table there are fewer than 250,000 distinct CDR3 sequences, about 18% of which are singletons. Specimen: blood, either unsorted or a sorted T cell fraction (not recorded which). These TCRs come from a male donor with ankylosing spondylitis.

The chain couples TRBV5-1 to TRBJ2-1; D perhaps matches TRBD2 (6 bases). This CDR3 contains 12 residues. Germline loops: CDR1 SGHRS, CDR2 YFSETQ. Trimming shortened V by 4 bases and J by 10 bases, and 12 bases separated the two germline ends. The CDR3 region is CASSPAGLEQFF. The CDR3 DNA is TGCGCCAGCAGCCCGGCGGGGCTGGAGCAGTTCTTC.

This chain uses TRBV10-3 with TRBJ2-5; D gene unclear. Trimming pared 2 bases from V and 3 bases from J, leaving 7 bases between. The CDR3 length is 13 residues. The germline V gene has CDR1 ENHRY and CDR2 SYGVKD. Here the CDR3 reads CAISEGLEETQYF. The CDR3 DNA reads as TGTGCCATCAGTGAGGGCCTTGAAGAGACCCAGTACTTC.

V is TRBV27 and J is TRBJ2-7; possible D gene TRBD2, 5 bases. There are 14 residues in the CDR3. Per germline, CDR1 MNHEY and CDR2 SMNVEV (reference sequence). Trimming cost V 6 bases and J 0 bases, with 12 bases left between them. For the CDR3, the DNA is TGTGCCAGCAGGCCTAGCCCTAGCTCCTACGAGCAGTACTTC. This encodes CASRPSPSSYEQYF.